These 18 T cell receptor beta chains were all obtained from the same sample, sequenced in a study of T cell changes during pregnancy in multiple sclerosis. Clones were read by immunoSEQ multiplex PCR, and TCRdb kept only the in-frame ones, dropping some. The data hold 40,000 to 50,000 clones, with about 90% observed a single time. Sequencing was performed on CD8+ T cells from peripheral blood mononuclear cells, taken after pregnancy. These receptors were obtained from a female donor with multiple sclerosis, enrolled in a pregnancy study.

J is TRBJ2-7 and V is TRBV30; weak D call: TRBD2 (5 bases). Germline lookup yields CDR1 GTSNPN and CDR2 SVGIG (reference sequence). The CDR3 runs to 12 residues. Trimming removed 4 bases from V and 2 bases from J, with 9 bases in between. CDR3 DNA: TGTGCCTGGACCCCGGGAACCTACGAGCAGTACTTC. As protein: CAWTPGTYEQYF.

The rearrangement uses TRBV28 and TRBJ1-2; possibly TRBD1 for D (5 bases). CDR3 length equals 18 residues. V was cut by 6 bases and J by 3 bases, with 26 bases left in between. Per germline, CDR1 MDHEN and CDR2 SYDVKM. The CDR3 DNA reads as TGTGCCAGCAGCCCCCCTTCCGACAGCCTCAGCATTTACTATGGCTACACCTTC. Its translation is CASSPPSDSLSIYYGYTF.

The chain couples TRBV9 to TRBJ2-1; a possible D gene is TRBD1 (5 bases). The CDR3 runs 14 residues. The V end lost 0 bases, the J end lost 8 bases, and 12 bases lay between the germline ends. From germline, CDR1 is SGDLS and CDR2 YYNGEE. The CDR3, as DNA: TGTGCCAGCAGCGTAGAAGGGGCGGCGGATGAGCAGTTCTTC. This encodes CASSVEGAADEQFF.

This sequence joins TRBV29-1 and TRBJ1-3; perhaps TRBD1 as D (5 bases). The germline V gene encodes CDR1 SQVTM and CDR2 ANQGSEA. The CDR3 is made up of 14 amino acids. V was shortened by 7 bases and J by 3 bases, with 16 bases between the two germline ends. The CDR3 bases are TGCAGCGCTCAAGGGGCTTCAGGTGGAAACACCATATATTTT. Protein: CSAQGASGGNTIYF.

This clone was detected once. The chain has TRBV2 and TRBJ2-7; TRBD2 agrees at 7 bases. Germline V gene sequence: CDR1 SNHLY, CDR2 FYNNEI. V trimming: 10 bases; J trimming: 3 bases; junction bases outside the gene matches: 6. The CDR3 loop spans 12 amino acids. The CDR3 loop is CATRTSVYEQYF. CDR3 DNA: TGTGCCACCCGTACTAGCGTCTACGAGCAGTACTTC.

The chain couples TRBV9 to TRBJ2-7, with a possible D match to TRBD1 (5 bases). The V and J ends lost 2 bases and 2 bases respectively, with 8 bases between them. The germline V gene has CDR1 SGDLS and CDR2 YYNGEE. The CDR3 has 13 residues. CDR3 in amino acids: CASSVSTAYEQYF. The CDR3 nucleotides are TGTGCCAGCAGCGTGTCGACAGCCTACGAGCAGTACTTC.

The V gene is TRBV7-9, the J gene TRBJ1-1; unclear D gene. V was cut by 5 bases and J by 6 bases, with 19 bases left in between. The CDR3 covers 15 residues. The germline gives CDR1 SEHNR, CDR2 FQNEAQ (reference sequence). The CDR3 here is CASSATEAHRAEAFF. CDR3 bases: TGTGCCAGCAGCGCAACCGAAGCCCACCGCGCTGAAGCTTTCTTT.

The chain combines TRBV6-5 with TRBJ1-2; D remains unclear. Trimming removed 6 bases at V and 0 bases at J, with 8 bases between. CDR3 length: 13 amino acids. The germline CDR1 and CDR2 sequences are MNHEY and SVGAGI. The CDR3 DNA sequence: TGTGCCAGCAGCCGCGGGACTAACTATGGCTACACCTTC. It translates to CASSRGTNYGYTF.

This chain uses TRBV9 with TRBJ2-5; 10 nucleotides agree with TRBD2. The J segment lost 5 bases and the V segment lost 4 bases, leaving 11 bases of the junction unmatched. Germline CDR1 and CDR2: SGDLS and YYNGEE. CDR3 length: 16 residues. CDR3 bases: TGTGCCAGCAGCACCTTTGCTAGCGGGGGAGAGGAGACCCAGTACTTC. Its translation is CASSTFASGGEETQYF. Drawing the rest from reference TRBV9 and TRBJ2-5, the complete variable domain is DSGVTQTPKHLITATGQRVTLRCSPRSGDLSVYWYQQSLDQGLQFLIQYYNGEERAKGNILERFSAQQFPDLHSELNLSSLELGDSALYFCASSTFASGGEETQYFGPGTRLLVL.

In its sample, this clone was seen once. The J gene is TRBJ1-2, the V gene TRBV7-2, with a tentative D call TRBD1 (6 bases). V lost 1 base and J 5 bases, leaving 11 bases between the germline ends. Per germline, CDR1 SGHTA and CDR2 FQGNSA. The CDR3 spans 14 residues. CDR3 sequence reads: CASSLGRQGYGYTF. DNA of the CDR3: TGTGCCAGCAGCTTAGGTCGGCAGGGGTATGGCTACACCTTC.

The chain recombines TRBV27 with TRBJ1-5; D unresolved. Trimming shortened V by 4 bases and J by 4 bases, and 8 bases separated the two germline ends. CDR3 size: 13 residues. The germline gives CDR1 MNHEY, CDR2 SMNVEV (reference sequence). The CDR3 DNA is TGTGCCAGCAGTTCAGGCGAAAATCAGCCCCAGCATTTT. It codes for CASSSGENQPQHF.

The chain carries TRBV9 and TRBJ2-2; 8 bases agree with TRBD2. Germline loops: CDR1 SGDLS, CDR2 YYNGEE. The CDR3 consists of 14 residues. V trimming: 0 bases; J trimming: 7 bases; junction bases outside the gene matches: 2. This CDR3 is CASSVDGGVGELFF. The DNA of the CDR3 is TGTGCCAGCAGCGTAGACGGGGGGGTCGGGGAGCTGTTTTTT.

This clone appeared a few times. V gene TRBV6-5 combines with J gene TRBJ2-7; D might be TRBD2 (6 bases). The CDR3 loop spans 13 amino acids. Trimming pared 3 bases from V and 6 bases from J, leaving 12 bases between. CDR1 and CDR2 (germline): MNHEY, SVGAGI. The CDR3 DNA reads TGTGCCAGCAGTTATGGGGGGACCGGCGAGCAGTACTTC. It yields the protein CASSYGGTGEQYF.

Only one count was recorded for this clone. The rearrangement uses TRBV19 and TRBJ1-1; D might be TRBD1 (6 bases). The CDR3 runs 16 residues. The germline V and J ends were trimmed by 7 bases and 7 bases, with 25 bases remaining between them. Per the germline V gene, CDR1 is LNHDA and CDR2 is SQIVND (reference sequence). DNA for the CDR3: TGTGCCAGTATGGGGAGACAGGCCCAGGATGAGGGTGAAGCTTTCTTT. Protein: CASMGRQAQDEGEAFF.

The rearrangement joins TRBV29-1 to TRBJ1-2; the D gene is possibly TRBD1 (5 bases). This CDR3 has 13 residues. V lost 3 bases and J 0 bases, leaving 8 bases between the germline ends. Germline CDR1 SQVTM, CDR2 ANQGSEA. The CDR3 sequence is CSVETDTNYGYTF. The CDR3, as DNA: TGCAGCGTTGAGACAGATACTAACTATGGCTACACCTTC.

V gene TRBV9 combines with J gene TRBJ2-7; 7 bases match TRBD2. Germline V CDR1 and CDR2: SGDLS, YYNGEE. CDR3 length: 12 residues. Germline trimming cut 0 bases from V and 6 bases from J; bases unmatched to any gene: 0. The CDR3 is CASSVGEGEQYF. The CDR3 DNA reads TGTGCCAGCAGCGTAGGGGAGGGCGAGCAGTACTTC.

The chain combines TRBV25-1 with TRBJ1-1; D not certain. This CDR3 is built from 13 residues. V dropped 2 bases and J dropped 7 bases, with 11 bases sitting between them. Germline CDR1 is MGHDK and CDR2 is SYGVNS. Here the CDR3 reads CASSEGGGYEAFF. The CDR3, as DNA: TGTGCCAGCAGTGAAGGAGGCGGGTATGAAGCTTTCTTT.

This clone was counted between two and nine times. CDR3 protein: CASSSEPQETQYF. The CDR3 coding sequence is TGTGCCAGCAGTTCGGAGCCCCAAGAGACCCAGTACTTC. The chain carries TRBV6-5 and TRBJ2-5; D is unresolved. The V gene's germline CDR1 is MNHEY and CDR2 SVGAGI. The CDR3 has 13 residues. The V gene lost 4 bases and the J gene lost 1 base, with 7 bases spanning the gap.